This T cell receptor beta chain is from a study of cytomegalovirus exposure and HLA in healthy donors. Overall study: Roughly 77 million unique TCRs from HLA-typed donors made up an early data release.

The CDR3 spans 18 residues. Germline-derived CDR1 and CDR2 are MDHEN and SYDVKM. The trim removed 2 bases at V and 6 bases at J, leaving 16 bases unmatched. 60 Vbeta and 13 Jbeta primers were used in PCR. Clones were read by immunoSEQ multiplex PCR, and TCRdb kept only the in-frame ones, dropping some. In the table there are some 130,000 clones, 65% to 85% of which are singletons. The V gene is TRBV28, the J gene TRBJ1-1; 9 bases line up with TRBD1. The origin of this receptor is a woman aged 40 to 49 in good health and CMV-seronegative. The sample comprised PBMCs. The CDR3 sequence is CASSLSTTRDRASSEAFF. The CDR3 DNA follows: TGTGCCAGCAGTTTAAGTACTACCCGGGACAGGGCATCGTCTGAAGCTTTCTTT.